The entry below describes one TCR beta chain. Authors' analysis steps: Researchers report that nucleated cell counts were estimated from reference gene primer amplification. Repertoires were generated with immunoSEQ multiplex PCR, while TCRdb's copy carries only in-frame clones and drops some. The V and J calls and clone size come from that table; D and trimming were worked out from the DNA. The sample lists about 260,000 clones, more than 75% occurring once. This entry comes from a study of blood T cell repertoires in COVID-19. Study-level background: Sites across the United States, Italy and Spain contributed samples from acute and convalescent COVID-19. From T cells, B-cell-depleted T cells, or PBMCs came the material, which was cDNA or gDNA.

This sequence originates from a woman between 40 and 50 years old who had recovered from COVID-19. The sample taken for sequencing was peripheral blood.

CDR3: CASRGNTANTEAFF. The CDR3 DNA sequence: TGCGCCAGCCGGGGGAACACGGCGAACACTGAAGCTTTCTTT. This chain connects TRBV5-1 to TRBJ1-1; maybe TRBD1 (5 bases). The CDR3 consists of 14 residues. Trimming pared 7 bases from V and 1 base from J, leaving 14 bases between. Germline V gene data show CDR1 as SGHRS and CDR2 as YFSETQ.